These 13 T cell receptor beta chains were sequenced from one sample in a study of shared clonotypes between healthy human individuals. The table came from immunoSEQ multiplex PCR; TCRdb's copy has only in-frame clones and leaves some out. The profile shows approximately 2.5 million clones, over 85% of them singletons. Material for sequencing was naive CD4+ T cells from PBMCs. Subset here: CD45RA+ positively selected. Receptors originate from a man aged 18-30 years in good health. Some clones in this sample may be carry-over from other donors' samples.

The J gene is TRBJ1-1, the V gene TRBV29-1; D is possibly TRBD1 (5 bases). Looked up from germline, CDR1 is SQVTM and CDR2 is ANQGSEA. The V end was cut by 4 bases, the J end by 11 bases, with 20 bases between. This CDR3 is 13 amino acids long. Here the CDR3 reads CSVGGMGPLGAFF. CDR3 nucleotides: TGCAGCGTTGGGGGGATGGGACCCCTCGGGGCTTTCTTT.

This clone was recorded a few times. The chain has TRBV27 and TRBJ1-5; unclear D gene. CDR1 is MNHEY and CDR2 is SMNVEV in the germline V gene (reference sequence). This CDR3 is 13 amino acids long. Trimming removed 5 bases from V and 5 bases from J, with 10 bases in between. As DNA, the CDR3 is TGTGCCAGCAGTCCCACCCGAGATCAGCCCCAGCATTTT. It translates to CASSPTRDQPQHF.

The rearrangement links TRBV4-3 to TRBJ2-7; D not resolved. Trimming cost V 2 bases and J 1 base, with 15 bases left between them. CDR1 and CDR2 from the germline V gene are LGHNA and YSLEER. This CDR3 comprises 16 residues. The CDR3 region is CASSQHLRALSYEQYF. The CDR3 DNA sequence: TGCGCCAGCAGCCAACACCTCCGGGCCCTTTCCTACGAGCAGTACTTC.

The rearrangement uses TRBV28 and TRBJ1-3, with a tentative D call TRBD1 (5 bases). The germline CDR1 and CDR2 sequences are MDHEN and SYDVKM. This CDR3 is 16 amino acids long. The V end was cut by 6 bases, the J end by 0 bases, with 15 bases between. The CDR3 DNA sequence: TGTGCCAGCAGCCCTGGGGGACTGAGCTCTGGAAACACCATATATTTT. This translates into CASSPGGLSSGNTIYF.

The rearrangement uses TRBV5-6 and TRBJ2-7; D gene uncertain. Germline CDR1 reads SGHDT; CDR2 reads YYEEEE. V was clipped by 6 bases and J by 2 bases, with 15 bases between them. The CDR3 loop spans 14 amino acids. As DNA, the CDR3 is TGTGCCAGCACTACTCAGCTGAAGACCTACGAGCAGTACTTC. Amino acids: CASTTQLKTYEQYF.

The chain employs TRBV6-5 and TRBJ1-2; no clear D gene. The V and J ends lost 1 base and 2 bases respectively, with 5 bases between them. The germline V gene has CDR1 MNHEY and CDR2 SVGAGI. The CDR3 totals 13 residues. The CDR3 sequence is CASSYWQNYGYTF. For the CDR3, the DNA is TGTGCCAGCAGTTACTGGCAGAACTATGGCTACACCTTC.

This rearrangement joins TRBV28 to TRBJ1-1; TRBD1 matches at 8 bases. The V segment lost 6 bases and the J segment 1 base; nucleotides outside the gene matches: 7. The CDR3 contains 15 residues. Germline V gene lookup returns CDR1 MDHEN and CDR2 SYDVKM. CDR3 nucleotide sequence: TGTGCCAGCAGATCCTGGACAGGGACGAACACTGAAGCTTTCTTT. It specifies CASRSWTGTNTEAFF. Full variable domain (rest looked up from reference TRBV28 and TRBJ1-1): DVKVTQSSRYLVKRTGEKVFLECVQDMDHENMFWYRQDPGLGLRLIYFSYDVKMKEKGDIPEGYSVSREKKERFSLILESASTNQTSMYLCASRSWTGTNTEAFFGQGTRLTVV.

A word on this clone: At the DNA level, this CDR3 is encoded by other sequences in the same sample as well. This sequence joins TRBV7-9 and TRBJ1-5, with a tentative D call TRBD1 (6 bases). V lost 3 bases to trimming and J lost 4 bases, with 10 bases between them. Germline V lookup: CDR1 SEHNR, CDR2 FQNEAQ (reference sequence). This CDR3 comprises 14 residues. CDR3 sequence (DNA): TGTGCCAGCAGCTTCTGGGACACTAATCAGCCCCAGCATTTT. Translating it yields CASSFWDTNQPQHF. Combining the CDR3 with reference TRBV7-9 and TRBJ1-5 gives the whole variable domain DTGVSQNPRHKITKRGQNVTFRCDPISEHNRLYWYRQTLGQGPEFLTYFQNEAQLEKSRLLSDRFSAERPKGSFSTLEIQRTEQGDSAMYLCASSFWDTNQPQHFGDGTRLSIL.

The genes are TRBV18 and TRBJ1-5; the D gene is possibly TRBD1 (6 bases). The CDR3 consists of 14 residues. Germline assignment: CDR1 KGHSH and CDR2 LQKENI. V was shortened by 3 bases and J by 5 bases, with 11 bases between the two germline ends. CDR3 bases: TGTGCCAGCTCACCTGCGGGGGCTTATCAGCCCCAGCATTTT. Translation gives CASSPAGAYQPQHF.

The rearrangement links TRBV11-2 to TRBJ2-3; D remains unclear. This CDR3 is built from 14 residues. Germline CDR1 SGHAT, CDR2 FQNNGV. V dropped 5 bases and J dropped 4 bases, with 13 bases sitting between them. The CDR3 region is CASSRNLESDTQYF. Here the CDR3 DNA reads TGTGCCAGCAGCCGCAATCTGGAGTCAGATACGCAGTATTTT.

As DNA, the CDR3 is TGTGCCAGTAGTACCGCAAGTACCTTCTCCTACAATGAGCAGTTCTTC. This gives the protein CASSTASTFSYNEQFF. V is TRBV19 and J is TRBJ2-1; D remains ambiguous. Germline loops: CDR1 LNHDA, CDR2 SQIVND (reference sequence). CDR3 size: 16 residues. Trimming took 4 bases from V and 0 from J, leaving 13 bases between them.

This rearrangement joins TRBV19 to TRBJ1-2; D is uncertain. Germline V gene sequence: CDR1 LNHDA, CDR2 SQIVND (reference sequence). V was clipped by 3 bases and J by 10 bases, with 12 bases between them. This CDR3 region has 12 residues. The CDR3 DNA reads TGTGCCAGTAGTATTTACAGTCTCCTCTACACCTTC. Translated, it gives CASSIYSLLYTF.

The rearrangement uses TRBV28 and TRBJ2-1, with 10 bases lining up with TRBD2. This CDR3 has 17 residues. The germline CDR1 and CDR2 sequences are MDHEN and SYDVKM. V shed 4 bases and J 3 bases; nucleotides not matched to a gene: 9. In nucleotides, the CDR3 is TGTGCCAGCAGTTCCCCCACCACTAGCGGGAACTACAATGAGCAGTTCTTC. Amino acid sequence: CASSSPTTSGNYNEQFF.